The text below deals with one TCR beta chain. There is no known antigen for this receptor. No per-base quality is available; no much larger clone lies one base away. Systemically healthy Caucasian individuals from Russia, 35 to 50 in total and aged 6 to 90 years, were included as donors. Approximately 11 milliliters of peripheral blood were drawn from each donor into EDTA-treated Vacutainer tubes. Ficoll-Paque density-gradient centrifugation was used to isolate PBMCs, with at least 6.5 million obtained per sample. Trizol reagent was used to extract total RNA from the PBMCs, yielding at least 5.5 micrograms per sample. For every donor, an aliquot of PBMCs went through flow cytometry to measure the percentages of naive CD45RAhigh/CD27high T cells. The library was generated by 5' RACE. This sample was sequenced with an Illumina HiSeq 2500. A second PCR of roughly 6 to 11 cycles was run with a J-beta primer mix and a sample-barcoded 5' primer. A template-switch 5' adaptor carrying 12 random nucleotides introduced a unique molecular identifier onto each TCR beta cDNA molecule. Each sample yielded at least 3 million CDR3-containing paired-end reads. First-strand cDNA was synthesized from all RNA with the Mint cDNA synthesis kit, primed by a TRBC-specific oligonucleotide. Following uracil-DNA glycosylase treatment, all cDNA underwent a first 18-cycle PCR with the universal primers M1SS and BC2_uni_R. Per the original workflow: Each sample was normalized by randomly selecting 1 million high-quality reads, each carrying a distinct molecular identifier. Instead of being binned into consensus sequences, reads with shared molecular identifiers were discarded. MiTCR, with a Q25 quality threshold and the strictest error-elimination algorithm, was used for CDR3 identification, clonotype clustering and error correction. A nonparametric unseen species model using Euler transformation provided a lower-bound estimate of total TCR beta diversity. TCRdb itself trimmed the public reads at Q25 with fastp, ran MiXCR and retained productive beta chains. When rows share a CDR3 protein, they turn into one entry using the most common DNA and genes. The V and J calls and clone size come from TCRdb's table, not from the authors' own analysis. The sample records approximately 800,000 distinct CDR3 sequences, less than 60% of which are singletons. The ten most abundant clones make up roughly 18% of the sample.

The germline V and J ends show losses of 4 bases and 3 bases respectively, and no gene match explains 11 bases of the junction. The CDR3 contains 16 residues, cysteine and phenylalanine counted. The CDR3 DNA has 48 bases and is translated from base 1. The germline V gene encodes CDR1 ENHRY and CDR2 SYGVKD. The data originate from a study of blood T cells in healthy people across ages (dated by TCRdb to about 2015). Notes on the research overall: Template switching captured roughly one uniquely barcoded TCR beta cDNA molecule per two T cells in model experiments. To track age-related changes in TCR beta repertoire diversity, the study relied on deep sequencing normalized with unique cDNA molecular identifiers. Four age groups were formed from the donors: young (average roughly 15 years), middle-aged (approximately 40), aged (62) and long-lived (approximately 78). To avoid experimental bias, donors of different ages were randomly spread across the sequencing lanes. The study analyzed two additional independent replicas of 1 million unique cDNA reads from the same blood draw for two donors, one aged 18 to 30 and one aged 80 or older.

Findings and caveats that apply to the study as a whole: The long-lived group showed more naive CD4+ T cells, fewer expanded clones and increased TCR diversity than the aged group, suggesting age selection. Estimates of total diversity based on one million sequenced T cells were regarded as lower bounds and as underestimates. Bulk unsorted PBMC profiling prevented conclusive comparison of naive and antigen-experienced compartments. As age increased, observed TCR beta diversity per million T cells dropped in a roughly linear way, and a significant reduction was already evident by age 40. Donor CMV infection status was unknown, potentially confounding age-related changes in expanded clonotypes. There was a strong correlation between observed TCR beta diversity and the percentage of naive T cells measured by flow cytometry.

The chain employs TRBV10-3 and TRBJ2-7, with 8 junctional bases fitting TRBD1. The clonotype originates from a man at least 80 years old in good health. The material sequenced was blood. The sequenced DNA is TGTGCCATCAGTGGAAGCGAGACAGGGGTCTTCTACGAGCAGTACTTC. This encodes CAISGSETGVFYEQYF.